Sequencing of this T cell receptor beta chain was carried out in a study of identical twins. The study's findings and limits: Conclusions were based on cross-sectional statistical analysis, without following the same donors.

A word on this clonotype: The antigen is undetermined.

All of the donors were Caucasians in good health. From the 5' RACE reads, TCRdb called clonotypes with MiXCR, one entry per CDR3 protein. The sample carries a few hundred thousand distinct CDR3 sequences, 20% to 30% recorded once. The data also belong to a second study, concerning T cells expressing NK-cell markers.

Sequencing was performed on CD4+ T cells sorted from blood. The source is a woman between 18 and 30 years old in good health.

The CDR3 sequence is CASSFRARRYNEQFF. CDR3 sequence (DNA): TGTGCCAGCAGTTTCCGCGCCCGCAGGTACAATGAGCAGTTCTTC. The chain combines TRBV28 with TRBJ2-1; D unclear. Germline V gene data show CDR1 as MDHEN and CDR2 as SYDVKM. The CDR3 contains 15 residues. With 3 bases removed from V and 4 bases from J, the gap between germline ends came to 13 bases.